This T cell receptor (beta chain) appears in the sequencing data of a study of neoadjuvant anti-PD-1 for oral cavity cancer. Across the study: Patients without progression got a fourth dose around day 43.

These newly diagnosed stage II-IVA oral cavity squamous cell carcinoma patients had no prior systemic or radiation treatment. These oral cavity squamous cell carcinomas were HPV-negative and locally advanced. This clone has more than one count but fewer than ten. Germline CDR1 is GTSNPN and CDR2 is SVGIG (reference sequence). The germline V and J ends were trimmed by 0 bases and 7 bases, with 12 bases remaining between them. The CDR3 is 13 residues long. PBMC libraries mostly used about 490 ng of input genomic DNA, with six replicates per sample. The repertoire was sequenced with immunoSEQ multiplex PCR; TCRdb's copy has only in-frame clones and lacks some. The data contain 75,000 to 100,000 clones, 84% of them singletons.

The rearrangement joins TRBV30 to TRBJ1-2; D unresolved. This TCR came from a person aged 40-85 years with oral cavity squamous cell carcinoma. The specimen comprised PBMCs, sampled before nivolumab (anti-PD-1) treatment. DNA for the CDR3: TGTGCCTGGAGTGTACCGGGTGGAGTTGGCTACACCTTC. It codes for CAWSVPGGVGYTF.